This T cell receptor (beta chain) was captured in a study of T-cell reconstitution after alpha-beta-depleted transplantation in children. Unique molecular identifiers were used in preparing the TCRbeta library. One entry per CDR3 protein, called by TCRdb with MiXCR from the PCR reads. The sample shows approximately 350,000 distinct CDR3 sequences, about 14% of them seen only once. Trimming pared 8 bases from V and 0 bases from J, leaving 19 bases between. Germline V gene sequence: CDR1 SEHNR, CDR2 FQNEAQ (reference sequence). The CDR3 length is 16 residues. The receptor's source is a human donor who donated a stem cell graft to a child with Fanconi anemia. The rearrangement uses TRBV7-9 and TRBJ1-2; tentative D call: TRBD1 (6 bases). The sequences come from PBMCs, collected from the stem cell graft. The CDR3 region has the DNA TGTGCCAGCGGAGGGGGGGTCCATTCCACTAACTATGGCTACACCTTC. Encoded protein: CASGGGVHSTNYGYTF.